What follows describes a single TCR beta chain. This clone occurred a few times. The antigen this receptor binds is unknown. No qualities accompany the bases; no much larger clone lies one base away. A single peripheral blood draw of 95 to 150 mL on average was collected from each donor into heparinised tubes. Naive, central memory, regulatory and stem cell-like memory CD4+ T cells were sorted on a BD FACSAria II using a panel including CD45RO, CCR7, CD25, CD127, CD95 and CD27. All sorted populations exceeded 98% purity. PBMCs were isolated immediately by Lymphoprep density gradient centrifugation and stained directly without culture. So that batch effects would be minimized, each experiment stained and sorted samples in pairs, pairing one healthy donor with one patient. This sample is drawn from a study of beta chain features in type 1 diabetes (dated by TCRdb to the late 2010s). Background on the whole study: Mean age, gender distribution, total cell number and subset yield did not differ between patients and healthy donors. Across all samples, approximately 100 million sorted cells were examined, and cell number per subset correlated strongly with RNA yield. In the study, recently diagnosed type 1 diabetes patients and matched healthy donors were compared on the TCRB repertoires of their sorted circulating CD4+ T cell subsets. Whereas all 30 or so donors provided naive and central memory subsets, regulatory and stem cell-like memory subsets were isolated from just 8 patients and about 8 healthy donors. Study-level results and caveats: Because the HLA sub-analyses included only small numbers of individuals, any influence of HLA type on TCRB rearrangement was left unresolved. Naive, central memory and regulatory TCRB repertoires appeared to be more alike among patients than among healthy donors. In all four CD4+ subsets, TCRB CDR3 length was moderately but significantly shorter in type 1 diabetes patients. Because cDNA was sequenced instead of genomic DNA, highly expressing activated cells could be over-represented, though the groups showed no difference in activation or CD3 levels. PCR may preferentially amplify shorter templates, but because patient and control samples were amplified and corrected together, any resulting skew would affect both groups equally. Patients with type 1 diabetes made fewer insertions and deleted more nucleotides at VDJ recombination sites, implying thymic rearrangement abnormalities.

The entire isolated RNA was reverse transcribed using the High Capacity cDNA Reverse Transcription Kit, and thus expressed TCRB transcripts were sequenced. Naive, central memory and regulatory T cell samples underwent deep immunoSEQ sequencing, averaging approximately 3.5 million total reads per sample. Sorted cells were lysed in RLT buffer, and RNA was extracted using DNase-treated RNeasy Micro or Mini kits according to cell number. To prevent cross-contamination, every cell subset was processed on its own, while patient and healthy donor samples were processed together. Using the immunoSEQ multiplex PCR, TCRB sequences were amplified from cDNA into 87-bp fragments spanning the CDR3 region. Sequencing of the amplicons was performed on the Illumina HiSeq platform. The study's processing was this. PCR bias was corrected computationally using synthetic template baselines, and reads within Hamming distance 2 were collapsed, with unmergeable singletons discarded. Reads were aligned against IMGT to assign V, D and J genes, CDR3 length and insertions or deletions at six rearrangement sites. Within each subset, clonotype counts were normalized to the number of sorted cells before true diversity and Gini coefficients were calculated with the tcR R package. Repertoire sharing was quantified using the overlap coefficient calculated on TCRB nucleotide sequences. As a proxy for the pre-selection repertoire, out-of-frame TCRB sequences from naive cells were analyzed. Sourced from immuneACCESS, this table was stored by TCRdb with only in-frame sequences that have V and J called. A share of the clones is absent; for the studies checked, an unresolved V gene accounts for under half, and the remainder has no known explanation. Clone size and V and J calls were adopted from that table, with D and trimming inferred from the DNA. A total of fewer than 500,000 clones appear in this sample, over 11% of them only once. 0.03% to 0.04% of the sample rests with the top ten.

CDR1 SGHDT and CDR2 YYEEEE are derived from the germline V gene. The CDR3 sequence holds 16 residues, the cysteine and phenylalanine included. Only CDR3 DNA is held: 48 bases, read in frame from base 1. V loses 4 bases, J loses 9 bases, and the germline ends lie 24 bases apart. The material sequenced was naive CD4+ T cells from blood. Interpreted using the paper, the cell subset or site label stands for: true naive CD4+ T cells. The chain links TRBV5-6 with TRBJ2-3; TRBD2 could be the D gene, as 6 bases match. This receptor was identified in a man aged 30 to 39 in good health. CDR3 loop: CASSRRASTPHWTQYF. The nucleotides read TGTGCCAGCAGCCGGAGGGCTAGCACTCCCCACTGGACGCAGTATTTT.